The 15 T cell receptor beta chains reported below all come from one sample, sequenced in a study of CD8 T cells in Susac syndrome. About 0.5 to 1 ug RNA was reverse transcribed with random hexamers. Using its own MiXCR run on the immunoSEQ multiplex PCR reads, TCRdb lists one record per CDR3 protein. The repertoire consists of fewer than 150,000 distinct CDR3 sequences, with 85% to 95% occurring once and the leading ten covering approximately 0.25%. What was sequenced was CD8+ T cells from PBMCs. All receptors derive from a human donor in good health.

The V gene is TRBV7-9, the J gene TRBJ2-1, with 13 nucleotides matching TRBD2. V shed 1 base, J shed 8 bases, and the junction held 5 bases outside the gene matches. CDR1 is SEHNR and CDR2 is FQNEAQ in the germline V gene (reference sequence). This CDR3 spans 16 amino acids. In nucleotides, the CDR3 is TGTGCCAGCAGCTTAGGGACTAGCGGGAGTTTCCATGAGCAGTTCTTC. It encodes CASSLGTSGSFHEQFF.

The chain links TRBV13 to TRBJ2-7; TRBD1 agrees at 10 bases. This CDR3 is 14 amino acids long. V shed 5 bases, J shed 7 bases, and the junction held 8 bases outside the gene matches. The germline gives CDR1 PRHDT, CDR2 FYEKMQ (reference sequence). The CDR3 region is CASSDRDRGGEQYF. Written as DNA, the CDR3 is TGTGCCAGCAGCGACCGGGACAGGGGTGGAGAGCAGTACTTC.

The chain links TRBV27 to TRBJ1-2; D ambiguous. The CDR3 runs to 17 residues. The V end was cut by 2 bases, the J end by 4 bases, with 20 bases between. Germline V lookup: CDR1 MNHEY, CDR2 SMNVEV (reference sequence). As DNA, the CDR3 is TGTGCCAGCAGTTTAGCGGCAGATACCTTAAGCTTCTATGGCTACACCTTC. This gives the protein CASSLAADTLSFYGYTF.

The gene calls are TRBV4-3 and TRBJ2-4; possible D gene TRBD1, 5 bases. V lost 4 bases to trimming and J lost 5 bases, with 9 bases between them. Looked up from germline, CDR1 is LGHNA and CDR2 is YSLEER. This CDR3 is 13 amino acids long. The CDR3 sequence is CASSRRVENIQYF. The DNA for the CDR3 is TGCGCCAGCAGCCGCAGGGTGGAAAACATTCAGTACTTC.

The chain recombines TRBV13 with TRBJ2-4, with unresolved D. Per germline, CDR1 PRHDT and CDR2 FYEKMQ (reference sequence). Trimming removed 5 bases at V and 4 bases at J, with 9 bases between. This CDR3 region has 13 residues. CDR3 sequence reads: CASSASPKNIQYF. CDR3 sequence (DNA): TGTGCCAGCAGCGCCAGCCCGAAAAACATTCAGTACTTC. The full variable domain, rest sourced from reference TRBV13 and TRBJ2-4, is AAGVIQSPRHLIKEKRETATLKCYPIPRHDTVYWYQQGPGQDPQFLISFYEKMQSDKGSIPDRFSAQQFSDYHSELNMSSLELGDSALYFCASSASPKNIQYFGAGTRLSVL.

This chain links TRBV4-3 with TRBJ2-3; D is unclear. CDR1 and CDR2 (germline): LGHNA, YSLEER. V lost 11 bases, J lost 4 bases, and 16 bases lay in between. The CDR3 contains 13 residues. The CDR3, as DNA: TGCGCCTCCTCGTTAGTCCTGTCAGATACGCAGTATTTT. Translation: CASSLVLSDTQYF.

The V call is TRBV5-1, the J call TRBJ1-1, with no clear D. CDR1 is SGHRS, CDR2 YFSETQ, per germline. The CDR3 is 11 amino acids. Between the trimmed V and J ends, which lost 3 bases and 6 bases, there was a span of 6 bases. Here the CDR3 reads CASSSQSEAFF. In nucleotides, the CDR3 is TGCGCCAGCAGCTCGCAGTCTGAAGCTTTCTTT.

The gene calls are TRBV30 and TRBJ1-1, with D unresolved. The CDR3 is 13 residues long. V lost 4 bases to trimming and J lost 4 bases, with 13 bases between them. Germline V gives CDR1 GTSNPN, CDR2 SVGIG (reference sequence). The CDR3, as DNA: TGTGCCTGGAATCCTGGGCCGGGCACTGAAGCTTTCTTT. This codes for CAWNPGPGTEAFF. The full variable domain, its missing parts supplied by reference TRBV30 and TRBJ1-1, is SQTIHQWPATLVQPVGSPLSLECTVEGTSNPNLYWYRQAAGRGLQLLFYSVGIGQISSEVPQNLSASRPQDRQFILSSKKLLLSDSGFYLCAWNPGPGTEAFFGQGTRLTVV.

The J gene is TRBJ2-3, the V gene TRBV27; possibly TRBD2 for D (6 bases). The CDR3 is 16 residues long. CDR1 and CDR2 (germline): MNHEY, SMNVEV (reference sequence). Trimming left V 3 bases short and J 6 bases short, with 19 bases between. CDR3 DNA sequence: TGTGCCAGCAGTTTGGTTCGGGAGAATGGAGGGGATACGCAGTATTTT. This translates into CASSLVRENGGDTQYF.

This clonotype has only one observation. The V and J genes are TRBV27 and TRBJ2-4; D gene uncertain. The CDR3 runs to 12 residues. Germline V gene sequence: CDR1 MNHEY, CDR2 SMNVEV (reference sequence). Trimming removed 8 bases from V and 8 bases from J, with 13 bases in between. DNA of the CDR3: TGTGCCAGCGGCCCCTCTTTTTACATTCAGTACTTC. Translated, it gives CASGPSFYIQYF.

The J gene is TRBJ2-7, the V gene TRBV29-1; TRBD1 matches 12 bases. J lost 3 bases, V lost 2 bases, and 11 bases had no gene match. There are 17 residues in the CDR3. Germline V gives CDR1 SQVTM, CDR2 ANQGSEA. CDR3 DNA: TGCAGCGTTGAATCGGGGACAGGGGGCGAAAAGGGCTACGAGCAGTACTTC. Translation gives CSVESGTGGEKGYEQYF.

The J gene is TRBJ1-5, the V gene TRBV27; 7 bases agree with TRBD1. V shed 2 bases and J 2 bases; nucleotides not matched to a gene: 3. The length of the CDR3 is 15 residues. Germline V gene data show CDR1 as MNHEY and CDR2 as SMNVEV (reference sequence). The CDR3 region is CASSLTGEGNQPQHF. DNA of the CDR3: TGTGCCAGCAGTTTAACAGGGGAGGGCAATCAGCCCCAGCATTTT.

The rearrangement joins TRBV5-1 to TRBJ2-2; the match to TRBD2 covers 8 bases. Looked up from germline, CDR1 is SGHRS and CDR2 is YFSETQ. The junction had 3 bases not matched to a gene; V was cut back by 4 bases and J by 4 bases. CDR3 length: 14 residues. CDR3 nucleotide sequence: TGCGCCAGCAGCCCTGCGGGAGGCACCGGGGAGCTGTTTTTT. Its protein product is CASSPAGGTGELFF.

The chain is built from TRBV19 and TRBJ1-1; tentative D call: TRBD1 (5 bases). The CDR3 length is 16 residues. The V gene lost 4 bases and the J gene lost 1 base, with 16 bases spanning the gap. Germline V gene sequence: CDR1 LNHDA, CDR2 SQIVND (reference sequence). In nucleotides, the CDR3 is TGTGCCAGTAGTAAGAACGTAGGGACGGGGAACACTGAAGCTTTCTTT. It codes for CASSKNVGTGNTEAFF. The full variable domain, in which reference TRBV19 and TRBJ1-1 provide the parts outside the CDR3, is DGGITQSPKYLFRKEGQNVTLSCEQNLNHDAMYWYRQDPGQGLRLIYYSQIVNDFQKGDIAEGYSVSREKKESFPLTVTSAQKNPTAFYLCASSKNVGTGNTEAFFGQGTRLTVV.

This chain joins TRBV20-1 and TRBJ2-5; 9 positions match TRBD2. The CDR3 has 13 amino acids. Trimming removed 3 bases from V and 7 bases from J; junction bases left unmatched: 6. Germline V lookup: CDR1 DFQATT, CDR2 SNEGSKA (reference sequence). This CDR3 is CSASWAGGATQYF. The DNA of the CDR3 is TGCAGTGCTAGTTGGGCGGGAGGGGCGACCCAGTACTTC.